This T cell receptor (beta chain) was obtained from a study of post-analysis software for immune sequencing data. General observations from the study: Controls showed significantly higher normalized Chao1 diversity than did multiple sclerosis patients. TRBV5-6, TRBV5-1 and TRBV20-1 belonged to a set of roughly five TRBV segments that were more frequent in patients than controls.

With regard to this clonotype: The antigen is unknown.

V lost 7 bases, J lost 2 bases, and 5 bases stayed unmatched. Germline CDR1 MDHEN, CDR2 SYDVKM. There are 15 residues in the CDR3. Researchers reported that TCR beta cDNA libraries carried unique molecular identifiers. TCRdb re-called the PCR reads through MiXCR, storing one row per CDR3 protein. Counted here are 400,000 to 500,000 distinct CDR3 sequences, 39% occurring once; the ten biggest clones make up less than 8%. Sequences were obtained from blood. The rearrangement links TRBV28 to TRBJ2-7, with TRBD2 matching over 13 bases. This sequence was found in a girl between 2 and 10 years old with multiple sclerosis. The CDR3 spells CASTLGLAGTYEQYF. The CDR3 nucleotides are TGTGCCAGCACCTTGGGACTAGCGGGGACCTACGAGCAGTACTTC.